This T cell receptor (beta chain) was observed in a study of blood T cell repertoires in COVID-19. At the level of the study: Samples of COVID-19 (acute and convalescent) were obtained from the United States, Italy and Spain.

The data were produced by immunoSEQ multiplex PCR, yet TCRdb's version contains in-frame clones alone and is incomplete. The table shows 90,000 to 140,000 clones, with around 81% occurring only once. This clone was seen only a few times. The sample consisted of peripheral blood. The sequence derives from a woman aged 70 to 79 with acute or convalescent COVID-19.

The CDR3 nucleotides are TGTGCCAGCAGCGTACAGGGGAGAGACACTGAAGCTTTCTTT. It translates to CASSVQGRDTEAFF. The chain couples TRBV9 to TRBJ1-1; maybe TRBD1 (6 bases). This CDR3 comprises 14 residues. The germline V gene has CDR1 SGDLS and CDR2 YYNGEE. Between the trimmed V and J ends, which lost 1 base and 3 bases, there was a span of 10 bases. Based on the CDR3 plus reference TRBV9 and TRBJ1-1, the full variable domain is DSGVTQTPKHLITATGQRVTLRCSPRSGDLSVYWYQQSLDQGLQFLIQYYNGEERAKGNILERFSAQQFPDLHSELNLSSLELGDSALYFCASSVQGRDTEAFFGQGTRLTVV.